This is a list of T cell receptor beta chains from one sample in a study of OX40 agonist ivuxolimab in advanced cancers. Produced via immunoSEQ multiplex PCR; TCRdb's table is partial and in-frame only. The sample carries around 56,000 clones, about 89% recorded once. The source was CD4+ or CD8+ T cells sorted from blood, collected in a trial of the OX40 agonist ivuxolimab. The receptors were gathered from an adult with an advanced solid tumor such as melanoma, head and neck, liver or kidney cancer. Both conserved end residues are part of each CDR3. The order of the fields is clone size, V gene, J gene, D gene, CDR3 DNA, CDR3 protein. The D gene is left open where the match is weak. Part of the rows lack a size; the others show once, few, many or a class for expanded clones.

clone_size: once; v_call: TRBV18; j_call: TRBJ1-2; d_call: .; cdr3_nt: TGTGCCAGCTCACCAAGCGTTTCCCCCTATGGCTACACCTTC; cdr3_aa: CASSPSVSPYGYTF
clone_size: once; v_call: TRBV9; j_call: TRBJ1-6; d_call: TRBD1; cdr3_nt: TGTGCCCTGCGGACAGGGAGTTATTATAATTCACCCCTCCACTTT; cdr3_aa: CALRTGSYYNSPLHF
clone_size: .; v_call: TRBV28; j_call: TRBJ2-7; d_call: TRBD1; cdr3_nt: TGTGCCAGCAGTTTCCCCGCGGCAGGGGGCCATTACGAGCAGTACTTC; cdr3_aa: CASSFPAAGGHYEQYF
clone_size: .; v_call: TRBV19; j_call: TRBJ2-5; d_call: .; cdr3_nt: TGTGCCAGTAGCACTACTAGTGGGGAGACCCAGTACTTC; cdr3_aa: CASSTTSGETQYF
clone_size: .; v_call: TRBV30; j_call: TRBJ2-7; d_call: TRBD1; cdr3_nt: TGTGCCTGGAGTGCAGGGGGAACCTACGAGCAGTACTTC; cdr3_aa: CAWSAGGTYEQYF
clone_size: .; v_call: TRBV15; j_call: TRBJ1-4; d_call: .; cdr3_nt: TGTGCCACCAGCAGAGAGGGATTTAAACATGAAAAACTGTTTTTT; cdr3_aa: CATSREGFKHEKLFF
clone_size: .; v_call: TRBV5-4; j_call: TRBJ1-5; d_call: .; cdr3_nt: TGTGCCAGCAGCTTATCACCTGATCAGCCCCAGCATTTT; cdr3_aa: CASSLSPDQPQHF
clone_size: .; v_call: TRBV29-1; j_call: TRBJ2-5; d_call: TRBD2; cdr3_nt: TGCAGCGTTGAGGGCGGGAGGGCCGCTGAGACCCAGTACTTC; cdr3_aa: CSVEGGRAAETQYF
clone_size: .; v_call: TRBV6-6; j_call: TRBJ2-7; d_call: .; cdr3_nt: TGTGCCAGCACCCCTATGGCTCAGTGGGACGAGCAGTACTTC; cdr3_aa: CASTPMAQWDEQYF
clone_size: .; v_call: TRBV18; j_call: TRBJ1-1; d_call: TRBD1; cdr3_nt: TGTGCCAGCTCACCAAGGACAGGGGACACTGAAGCTTTCTTT; cdr3_aa: CASSPRTGDTEAFF
clone_size: .; v_call: TRBV2; j_call: TRBJ2-3; d_call: TRBD1; cdr3_nt: TGTGCCAGCAGCCGGACAGGGCTTAGCACAGATACGCAGTATTTT; cdr3_aa: CASSRTGLSTDTQYF
clone_size: .; v_call: TRBV5-8; j_call: TRBJ2-1; d_call: .; cdr3_nt: TGTGCCAGCAGCCTGGAGGGAAGAGCTTACAATGAGCAGTTCTTC; cdr3_aa: CASSLEGRAYNEQFF
clone_size: .; v_call: TRBV11-2; j_call: TRBJ2-4; d_call: .; cdr3_nt: TGTGCCAGCAGCTACGTAATAATGGGCATTCAGTACTTC; cdr3_aa: CASSYVIMGIQYF
clone_size: .; v_call: TRBV6-5; j_call: TRBJ1-6; d_call: TRBD1; cdr3_nt: TGTGCCAGCAGGACAGGGGGAAATTCACCCCTCCACTTT; cdr3_aa: CASRTGGNSPLHF
clone_size: .; v_call: TRBV19; j_call: TRBJ1-5; d_call: .; cdr3_nt: TGTGCCAGTAGTATCTTTTCCGGGGGAAATAGCAATCAGCCCCAGCATTTT; cdr3_aa: CASSIFSGGNSNQPQHF
clone_size: once; v_call: TRBV9; j_call: TRBJ2-7; d_call: TRBD1; cdr3_nt: TGTGCCAGCAGCGTTACCGGGACAGCCACCTACGAGCAGTACTTC; cdr3_aa: CASSVTGTATYEQYF
clone_size: .; v_call: TRBV30; j_call: TRBJ1-5; d_call: .; cdr3_nt: TGTGCCTGGAGTGGCCATTTGTGGCAGCCCCAGCATTTT; cdr3_aa: CAWSGHLWQPQHF
clone_size: .; v_call: TRBV7-9; j_call: TRBJ2-7; d_call: .; cdr3_nt: TGTGCCAGCAGCCTCGGGACACTGGGGGAGCAGTACTTC; cdr3_aa: CASSLGTLGEQYF
clone_size: .; v_call: TRBV6-5; j_call: TRBJ1-2; d_call: .; cdr3_nt: TGTGCCAGCAGTTACTCGGGGAGACCGGGCGGCTACACCTTC; cdr3_aa: CASSYSGRPGGYTF
clone_size: .; v_call: TRBV18; j_call: TRBJ1-1; d_call: .; cdr3_nt: TGTGCCAGCTCACGGGGCGGGGGCACTGAAGCTTTCTTT; cdr3_aa: CASSRGGGTEAFF
clone_size: .; v_call: TRBV29-1; j_call: TRBJ2-5; d_call: TRBD2; cdr3_nt: TGCAGCGTCAACTTCGGGGGACTACAAGAGACCCAGTACTTC; cdr3_aa: CSVNFGGLQETQYF
clone_size: .; v_call: TRBV15; j_call: TRBJ2-7; d_call: .; cdr3_nt: TGTGCCACCAGCAGAGAAAAGGGGTCCTACGAGCAGTACTTC; cdr3_aa: CATSREKGSYEQYF
clone_size: .; v_call: TRBV15; j_call: TRBJ2-3; d_call: .; cdr3_nt: TGTGCCACCAGCAGAGGGGGGCCACTCACAGATACGCAGTATTTT; cdr3_aa: CATSRGGPLTDTQYF
clone_size: .; v_call: TRBV18; j_call: TRBJ1-3; d_call: .; cdr3_nt: TGTGCCAGCCTGGACAGCTCTGGAAACACCATATATTTT; cdr3_aa: CASLDSSGNTIYF
clone_size: .; v_call: TRBV5-4; j_call: TRBJ1-4; d_call: .; cdr3_nt: TGTGCCAGCAGCTTGGGGACGCGCCTCGGCGGAAAACTGTTTTTT; cdr3_aa: CASSLGTRLGGKLFF
clone_size: .; v_call: TRBV19; j_call: TRBJ1-1; d_call: .; cdr3_nt: TGTGCCAGTACAAGGGGGACTGAAGCTTTCTTT; cdr3_aa: CASTRGTEAFF
clone_size: .; v_call: TRBV18; j_call: TRBJ1-5; d_call: .; cdr3_nt: TGTGCCAGCTCTCTCAGAGAAAGCAATAGCAATCAGCCCCAGCATTTT; cdr3_aa: CASSLRESNSNQPQHF
clone_size: .; v_call: TRBV2; j_call: TRBJ2-1; d_call: .; cdr3_nt: TGTGCCAGCACTCGGACGAAGGACAATGAGCAGTTCTTC; cdr3_aa: CASTRTKDNEQFF
clone_size: .; v_call: TRBV18; j_call: TRBJ2-5; d_call: .; cdr3_nt: TGTGCCAGCTCACCCCGAGCTCGCGGGGAAGAGACCCAGTACTTC; cdr3_aa: CASSPRARGEETQYF
clone_size: .; v_call: TRBV6-1; j_call: TRBJ2-2; d_call: .; cdr3_nt: TGTGCCAGCAGTGTAAACACCGACAGGCCGGAGCTGTTTTTT; cdr3_aa: CASSVNTDRPELFF
clone_size: .; v_call: TRBV6-1; j_call: TRBJ2-7; d_call: TRBD1; cdr3_nt: TGTGCCAGCGGGAGGGACAGGGTAGGCGAGCAGTACTTC; cdr3_aa: CASGRDRVGEQYF
clone_size: .; v_call: TRBV2; j_call: TRBJ2-3; d_call: .; cdr3_nt: TGTGCCAGCAGTAGCACAGATACGCAGTATTTT; cdr3_aa: CASSSTDTQYF
clone_size: .; v_call: TRBV4-2; j_call: TRBJ1-5; d_call: TRBD1; cdr3_nt: TGTGCCAGCAGCCAAGATCTAGGGGACAGACGAGCCGGTCAGCCCCAGCATTTT; cdr3_aa: CASSQDLGDRRAGQPQHF
clone_size: .; v_call: TRBV6-6; j_call: TRBJ2-5; d_call: TRBD1; cdr3_nt: TGTGCCAGCAGACCTTCGGGACAGGGGGCGGAGACCCAGTACTTC; cdr3_aa: CASRPSGQGAETQYF
clone_size: .; v_call: TRBV27; j_call: TRBJ2-4; d_call: TRBD2; cdr3_nt: TGTGCCAGCAGTTTGGGACTAGCGGGAGGGGTAGCCAAAAACATTCAGTACTTC; cdr3_aa: CASSLGLAGGVAKNIQYF
clone_size: .; v_call: TRBV4-1; j_call: TRBJ2-2; d_call: .; cdr3_nt: TGCGCCAGCAGCCTCTATGGCACCGGGGAGCTGTTTTTT; cdr3_aa: CASSLYGTGELFF
clone_size: .; v_call: TRBV5-5; j_call: TRBJ1-4; d_call: .; cdr3_nt: TGTGCCAGCAGCACCAAGGGAGGGCTGTCTGAAAAACTGTTTTTT; cdr3_aa: CASSTKGGLSEKLFF
clone_size: .; v_call: TRBV6-1; j_call: TRBJ1-2; d_call: .; cdr3_nt: TGTGCCAGCAGAGACCGGGACAAGACGAACTATGGCTACACCTTC; cdr3_aa: CASRDRDKTNYGYTF
clone_size: .; v_call: TRBV5-6; j_call: TRBJ2-1; d_call: .; cdr3_nt: TGTGCCAGCAGCTTGGACAGACGCAATGAGCAGTTCTTC; cdr3_aa: CASSLDRRNEQFF
clone_size: .; v_call: TRBV9; j_call: TRBJ2-3; d_call: .; cdr3_nt: TGTGCCAGCAGCCAACCCGGAGGGTTTAGCACAGATACGCAGTATTTT; cdr3_aa: CASSQPGGFSTDTQYF
clone_size: few; v_call: TRBV19; j_call: TRBJ1-5; d_call: .; cdr3_nt: TGTGCCAGTAGCCCGGGCCTCAGGCAGCCCCAGCATTTT; cdr3_aa: CASSPGLRQPQHF
clone_size: once; v_call: TRBV6-5; j_call: TRBJ1-1; d_call: .; cdr3_nt: TGTGCCAGCAGTACCCCCGGACGAGCTGAAGCTTTCTTT; cdr3_aa: CASSTPGRAEAFF
clone_size: .; v_call: TRBV2; j_call: TRBJ2-5; d_call: TRBD1; cdr3_nt: TGTGCCAGCAGTGGGGGACAGATGAGAGAGCAGTACTTC; cdr3_aa: CASSGGQMREQYF
clone_size: once; v_call: TRBV27; j_call: TRBJ2-7; d_call: .; cdr3_nt: TGTGCCAGCAGTTCAGGAGCCTCCGCTCCCTACGAGCAGTACTTC; cdr3_aa: CASSSGASAPYEQYF
clone_size: .; v_call: TRBV9; j_call: TRBJ2-3; d_call: .; cdr3_nt: TGTGCCAGCAGCCCGCTGGCCCCAGATACGCAGTATTTT; cdr3_aa: CASSPLAPDTQYF
clone_size: .; v_call: TRBV5-1; j_call: TRBJ2-5; d_call: .; cdr3_nt: TGCGCCAGCAGCTTGAGGCGGATGAGTGGGACTGAAGAGACCCAGTACTTC; cdr3_aa: CASSLRRMSGTEETQYF
clone_size: .; v_call: TRBV9; j_call: TRBJ2-5; d_call: .; cdr3_nt: TGTGCCAGCAGCTCAGGACAGCCCCAAGAGACCCAGTACTTC; cdr3_aa: CASSSGQPQETQYF
clone_size: .; v_call: TRBV7-3; j_call: TRBJ1-1; d_call: .; cdr3_nt: TGTGCCAGCAGCAGAGGCGGGGCAGGGCGGGGGAGCACTGAAGCTTTCTTT; cdr3_aa: CASSRGGAGRGSTEAFF
clone_size: once; v_call: TRBV5-1; j_call: TRBJ2-5; d_call: TRBD2; cdr3_nt: TGCGCCAGCAGCGCTGGGGAGGGGTGGGAGACCCAGTACTTC; cdr3_aa: CASSAGEGWETQYF
clone_size: few; v_call: TRBV7-2; j_call: TRBJ2-1; d_call: .; cdr3_nt: TGTGCCAGCAGCTTAGAAGGGACTCTTCTCAATGAGCAGTTCTTC; cdr3_aa: CASSLEGTLLNEQFF